This TCR beta chain was recorded in a study of T cell repertoires in cytomegalovirus infection. On the study more broadly: Recently identified HLA-C-restricted and well-studied HLA-B-restricted CMV epitopes were used. Matching HLA type, along with CMV infection, was indicated by public TCR beta signatures.

V shed 2 bases and J 3 bases; nucleotides not matched to a gene: 8. Germline V gene lookup returns CDR1 SGHKS and CDR2 YYEKEE (reference sequence). There are 16 residues in the CDR3. Regarding this clonotype: Antigen specificity is unknown.

Study-wide findings and caveats: Identification of carriers of CMV plus the relevant HLA was performed using cumulative public TCR beta family frequency. Ex vivo responses were dominated by HLA-C-restricted CMV-specific TCR beta clonotypes.

TCRdb itself ran the reads through MiXCR, one entry per CDR3 protein. The sample has about 160,000 distinct CDR3 sequences; roughly 21% are singletons. The chain employs TRBV5-5 and TRBJ2-4, with 7 nucleotides matching TRBD2. The sample here was CD8+ T cells from cultured PBMCs, taken from culture after CMV antigen stimulation. The receptor was isolated from a human donor in good health (CMV status not recorded). Some clones in this sample may be carry-over from other donors' samples. The CDR3 loop is CASSFQGGMGKNIQYF. As DNA, the CDR3 is TGTGCCAGCAGCTTTCAGGGAGGGATGGGCAAAAACATTCAGTACTTC. The entire variable domain, with the rest obtained from reference TRBV5-5 and TRBJ2-4, is as follows: DAGVTQSPTHLIKTRGQQVTLRCSPISGHKSVSWYQQVLGQGPQFIFQYYEKEERGRGNFPDRFSARQFPNYSSELNVNALLLGDSALYLCASSFQGGMGKNIQYFGAGTRLSVL.